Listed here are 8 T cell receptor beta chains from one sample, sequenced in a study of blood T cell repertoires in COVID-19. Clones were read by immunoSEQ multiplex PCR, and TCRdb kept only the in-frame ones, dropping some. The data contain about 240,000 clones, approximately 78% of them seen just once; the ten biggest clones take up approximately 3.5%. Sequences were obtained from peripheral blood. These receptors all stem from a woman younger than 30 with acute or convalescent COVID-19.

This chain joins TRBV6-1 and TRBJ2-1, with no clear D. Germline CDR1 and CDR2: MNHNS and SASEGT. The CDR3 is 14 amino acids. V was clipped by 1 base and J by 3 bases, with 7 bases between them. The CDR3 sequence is CASSEDALYNEQFF. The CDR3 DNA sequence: TGTGCCAGCAGTGAAGACGCGCTCTACAATGAGCAGTTCTTC.

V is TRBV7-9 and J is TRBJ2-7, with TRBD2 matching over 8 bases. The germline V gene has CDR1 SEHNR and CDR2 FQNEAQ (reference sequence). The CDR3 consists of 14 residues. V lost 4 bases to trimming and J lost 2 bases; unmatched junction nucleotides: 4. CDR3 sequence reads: CASSSSGQTYEQYF. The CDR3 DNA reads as TGTGCCAGCAGCTCTAGCGGGCAAACCTACGAGCAGTACTTC.

The CDR3 reads CASSPDRQGGEEQYF. CDR3 nucleotide sequence: TGCGCCAGCAGCCCGGACCGACAGGGTGGAGAAGAGCAGTACTTC. The chain couples TRBV5-1 to TRBJ2-7, with TRBD1 matching 7 bases. V was pared by 4 bases and J by 7 bases, with 14 bases of the junction left unmatched. The CDR3 loop spans 15 amino acids. Germline values: CDR1 SGHRS, CDR2 YFSETQ.

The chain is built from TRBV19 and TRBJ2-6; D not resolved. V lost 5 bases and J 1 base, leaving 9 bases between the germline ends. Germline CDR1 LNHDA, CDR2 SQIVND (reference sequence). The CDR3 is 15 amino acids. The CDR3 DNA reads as TGTGCCAGTAGTTCACAGCTGTCTGGGGCCAACGTCCTGACTTTC. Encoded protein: CASSSQLSGANVLTF.

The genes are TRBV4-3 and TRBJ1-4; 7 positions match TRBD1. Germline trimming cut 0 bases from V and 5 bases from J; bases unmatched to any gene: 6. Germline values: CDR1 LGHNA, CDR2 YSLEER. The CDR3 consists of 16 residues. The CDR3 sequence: CASSQEPGQRNEKLFF. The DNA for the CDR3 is TGCGCCAGCAGCCAAGAACCGGGACAGAGAAATGAAAAACTGTTTTTT.

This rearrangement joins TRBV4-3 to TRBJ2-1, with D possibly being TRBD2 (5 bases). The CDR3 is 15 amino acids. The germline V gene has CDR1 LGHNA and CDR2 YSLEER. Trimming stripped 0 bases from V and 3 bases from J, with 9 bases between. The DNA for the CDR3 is TGCGCCAGCAGCCAAGATCTAGGAGGCTACAATGAGCAGTTCTTC. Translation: CASSQDLGGYNEQFF.

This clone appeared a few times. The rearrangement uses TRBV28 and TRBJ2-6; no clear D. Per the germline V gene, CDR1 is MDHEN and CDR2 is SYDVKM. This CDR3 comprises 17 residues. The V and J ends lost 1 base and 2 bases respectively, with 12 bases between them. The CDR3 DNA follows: TGTGCCAGCAGTTTATCGCTTCTGAGAGCTGGGGCCAACGTCCTGACTTTC. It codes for CASSLSLLRAGANVLTF. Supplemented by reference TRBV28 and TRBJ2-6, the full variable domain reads DVKVTQSSRYLVKRTGEKVFLECVQDMDHENMFWYRQDPGLGLRLIYFSYDVKMKEKGDIPEGYSVSREKKERFSLILESASTNQTSMYLCASSLSLLRAGANVLTFGAGSRLTVL.

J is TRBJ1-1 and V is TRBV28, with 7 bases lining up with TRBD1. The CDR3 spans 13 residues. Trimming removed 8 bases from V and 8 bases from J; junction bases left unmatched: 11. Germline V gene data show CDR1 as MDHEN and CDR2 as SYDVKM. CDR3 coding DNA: TGTGCCAGCGGACTTACAGGGGCCATGGAAGCTTTCTTT. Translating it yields CASGLTGAMEAFF.